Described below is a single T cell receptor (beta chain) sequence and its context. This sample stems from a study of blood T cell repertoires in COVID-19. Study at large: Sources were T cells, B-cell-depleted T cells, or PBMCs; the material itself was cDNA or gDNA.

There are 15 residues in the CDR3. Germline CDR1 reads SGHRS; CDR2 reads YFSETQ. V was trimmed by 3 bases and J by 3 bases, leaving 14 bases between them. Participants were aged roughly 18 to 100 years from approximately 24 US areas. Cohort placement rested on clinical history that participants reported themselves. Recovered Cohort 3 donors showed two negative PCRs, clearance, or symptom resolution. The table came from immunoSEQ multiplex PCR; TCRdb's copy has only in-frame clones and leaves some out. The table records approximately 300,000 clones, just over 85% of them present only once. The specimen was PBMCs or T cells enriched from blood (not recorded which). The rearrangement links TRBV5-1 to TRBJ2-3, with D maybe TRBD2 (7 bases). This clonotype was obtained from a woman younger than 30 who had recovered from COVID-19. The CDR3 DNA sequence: TGCGCCAGCAGCTCCGCCGAGGGGGGGACAGATACGCAGTATTTT. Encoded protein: CASSSAEGGTDTQYF.